This T cell receptor beta chain was sequenced in a study of blood T cell repertoires in COVID-19. This CDR3 has 16 residues. The V end lost 1 base, the J end lost 0 bases, and 13 bases lay between the germline ends. The V gene's germline CDR1 is SGHTA and CDR2 FQGTGA. The protocol was immunoSEQ multiplex PCR, while the TCRdb copy is restricted to in-frame clones and leaves out a portion. The repertoire holds about 160,000 clones, about 90% seen once, with about 4.8% in the top ten. What was sequenced was peripheral blood. The chain combines TRBV7-3 with TRBJ2-7; D may be TRBD1 (7 bases). This receptor was taken from a man aged 25-45 years with COVID-19, enrolled during active disease. The CDR3 loop reads CASSLNPGGPSYEQYF. DNA of the CDR3: TGTGCCAGCAGCTTAAACCCAGGGGGGCCCTCCTACGAGCAGTACTTC.